One TCR beta chain is described in this entry. The data were obtained in a study of blood T cells in healthy people across ages. Together with a sample-barcoded 5' primer, a J-beta primer mix was included in a second PCR lasting roughly 6 to 12 cycles. TCRdb reprocessed the 5' RACE reads via MiXCR and lists one record per CDR3 protein. The table has 800,000 or so distinct CDR3 sequences, 55% to 65% seen once. V shed 1 base and J shed 11 bases, with 17 bases lying between them. Germline values: CDR1 SGHTA, CDR2 FQGNSA. There are 14 residues in the CDR3. The specimen was blood. The sequence was collected from a man aged 25-40 years in good health. The rearrangement uses TRBV7-2 and TRBJ2-5; D not certain. The CDR3 loop reads CASSLGTILTEQYF. Here the CDR3 DNA reads TGTGCCAGCAGCTTAGGGACGATTTTAACTGAGCAGTACTTC.